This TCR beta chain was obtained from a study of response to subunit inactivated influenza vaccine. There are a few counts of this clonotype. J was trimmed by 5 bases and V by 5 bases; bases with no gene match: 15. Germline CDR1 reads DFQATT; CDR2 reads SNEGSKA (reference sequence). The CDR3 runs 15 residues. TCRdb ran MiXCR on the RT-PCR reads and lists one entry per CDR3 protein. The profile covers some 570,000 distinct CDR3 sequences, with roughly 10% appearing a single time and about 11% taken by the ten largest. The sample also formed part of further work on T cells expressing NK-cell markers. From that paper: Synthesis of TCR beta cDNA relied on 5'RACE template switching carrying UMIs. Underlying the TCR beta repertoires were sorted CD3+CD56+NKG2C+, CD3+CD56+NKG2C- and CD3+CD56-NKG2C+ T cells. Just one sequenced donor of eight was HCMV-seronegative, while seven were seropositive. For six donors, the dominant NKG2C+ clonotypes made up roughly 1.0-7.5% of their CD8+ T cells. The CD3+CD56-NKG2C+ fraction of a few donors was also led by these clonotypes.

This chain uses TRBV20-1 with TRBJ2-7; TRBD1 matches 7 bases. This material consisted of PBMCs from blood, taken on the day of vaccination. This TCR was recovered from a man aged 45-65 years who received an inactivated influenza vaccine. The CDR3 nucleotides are TGCAGTGCTCAAGCCTGGACAGGCCTTGTCAACGAGCAGTACTTC. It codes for CSAQAWTGLVNEQYF.